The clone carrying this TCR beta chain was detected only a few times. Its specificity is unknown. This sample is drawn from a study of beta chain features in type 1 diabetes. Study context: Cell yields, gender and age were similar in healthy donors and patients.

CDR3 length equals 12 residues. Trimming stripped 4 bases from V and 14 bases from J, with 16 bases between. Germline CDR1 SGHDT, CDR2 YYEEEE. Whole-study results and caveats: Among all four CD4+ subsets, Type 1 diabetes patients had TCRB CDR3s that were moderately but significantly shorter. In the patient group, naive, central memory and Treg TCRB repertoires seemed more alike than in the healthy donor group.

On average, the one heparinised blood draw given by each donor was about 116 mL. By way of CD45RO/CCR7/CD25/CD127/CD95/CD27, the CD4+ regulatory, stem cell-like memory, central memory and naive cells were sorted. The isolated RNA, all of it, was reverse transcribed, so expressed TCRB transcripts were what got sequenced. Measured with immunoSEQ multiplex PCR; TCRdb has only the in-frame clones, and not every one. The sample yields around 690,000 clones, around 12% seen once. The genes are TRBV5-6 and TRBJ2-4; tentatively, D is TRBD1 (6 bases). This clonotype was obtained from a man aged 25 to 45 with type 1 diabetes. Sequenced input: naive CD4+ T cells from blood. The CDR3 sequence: CASSLSDSIEYF. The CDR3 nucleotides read TGTGCCAGCAGCCTCTCGGACAGCATCGAGTACTTC.